This T cell receptor (beta chain) came from a study of blood T cell repertoires in COVID-19 (TCRdb year 2020). Regarding the complete study: Collaborator samples came from the United States, Italy and Spain and covered acute and convalescent phases of COVID-19. The sample metadata nearly always contained a de-identified subject ID, COVID-19 status, age in years and sex. The dataset comprised deeply sampled blood TCRbeta repertoires from subjects exposed to, actively infected with, or recovered from COVID-19. HLA class I and class II types, where available, came from metadata supplied by the sample provider rather than from assay-based typing. The repertoires were released in a freely available public database intended as a resource for research on the immune response to SARS-CoV-2. The samples were drawn from the first 160 participants of the ongoing ImmuneRACE study and from over a thousand subjects provided by 6 global collaborators. The prospective study material was composed of cDNA or gDNA derived from T cells, B-cell-depleted T cells, or PBMCs. Results the study describes overall, beyond this receptor: The amount of clinical and demographic metadata varied by source and participant and was provided uncurated.

In Seattle, one collaborating source enrolled patients while the infection was active and tracked those patients longitudinally over the course of disease. Whole blood was collected in K2EDTA tubes by collaborating institutions according to the institutions' own protocols. Collaborator samples were shipped for TCRbeta analysis as frozen whole blood, isolated PBMCs, or DNA extracted from either sample type. CDR1 and CDR2 were assigned from the germline V gene (reference sequence) as LNHDA and SQIVND. V is shortened by 2 bases, J by 7 bases, and the region joining them spans 21 bases. The CDR3 starts with the cysteine, ends with the phenylalanine, and has 17 residues. Just CDR3 DNA is preserved here, 51 bases in frame from base 1. This clone was found once. It lacks a known antigen. Per-nucleotide qualities are absent, and no much larger clonotype sits a single base away. The immunoSEQ Assay, a bias-controlled multiplex PCR, was used to amplify TCRbeta CDR3 regions from genomic DNA. Per the source publication's procedure: Within the assay, amplification of reference gene primers was used to estimate how many nucleated cells each sample contained. To quantify the absolute abundance of each unique TCRbeta CDR3 rearrangement, sequence reads were collapsed and filtered. For each sample, productive Simpson clonality was calculated as the square root of Simpson's diversity index across productive rearrangements. TCRdb took over this immuneACCESS table, retaining in-frame rearrangements with V and J assigned. Such tables are incomplete; in checked studies, under half of the missing clones stem from an unresolved V gene, and the remainder is unexplained. From that table come the V and J calls and clone size; the DNA was used to work out D and trimming. For this sample the table gives a few hundred thousand clones, of which 90% were detected only once. The ten largest clones take up roughly 2% of the sample.

The sequence was obtained from a woman aged 55-70 years with COVID-19, enrolled during active disease. The V and J genes are TRBV19 and TRBJ1-5; the D segment could be TRBD1, given 6 matching bases. Sequences were obtained from peripheral blood. CDR3 protein: CASSISQIDRPGQPQHF. The nucleotides are TGTGCCAGTAGTATAAGCCAAATAGACAGGCCCGGGCAGCCCCAGCATTTT.